One sample yielded the 11 T cell receptor beta chains listed below, sequenced in a study of blood T cell dynamics during melanoma immunotherapy (dated by TCRdb to the early 2020s). The time point label on this specimen signifies: week 3, after first cycle of checkpoint inhibitor. Receptors were amplified or captured by the immunoSEQ multiplex PCR assay. Not all clones reach the TCRdb copy of this immuneACCESS table, which keeps in-frame sequences only. Checked studies attribute under half of the gap to unresolved V genes and leave the rest unexplained. The sample table shows about 12,000 clones, and approximately 88% are seen once. The leading ten clones occupy 4% to 5% of the sample. The input for sequencing was blood, taken from a patient treated with checkpoint blockade. The source is a human donor with melanoma.

This chain uses TRBV7-2 with TRBJ1-2; D perhaps matches TRBD1 (6 bases). The CDR3 is 14 amino acids. Germline-derived CDR1 and CDR2 are SGHTA and FQGNSA. V lost 5 bases and J 7 bases, leaving 17 bases between the germline ends. DNA of the CDR3: TGTGCCAGCAGCCCGAATTTAGGGGGAGGTGGCTACACCTTC. Translating it yields CASSPNLGGGGYTF.

This clone was observed once. The chain combines TRBV9 with TRBJ2-2, with 8 bases that match TRBD1. Germline CDR1 reads SGDLS; CDR2 reads YYNGEE. This CDR3 spans 15 amino acids. V was pared by 0 bases and J by 4 bases, with 2 bases of the junction left unmatched. The chain's CDR3 is CASSVATGGTGELFF. The CDR3 coding sequence is TGTGCCAGCAGCGTAGCTACAGGGGGCACCGGGGAGCTGTTTTTT. The entire variable domain, with the rest obtained from reference TRBV9 and TRBJ2-2, is as follows: DSGVTQTPKHLITATGQRVTLRCSPRSGDLSVYWYQQSLDQGLQFLIQYYNGEERAKGNILERFSAQQFPDLHSELNLSSLELGDSALYFCASSVATGGTGELFFGEGSRLTVL.

The chain links TRBV29-1 to TRBJ1-2; D may be TRBD1 (6 bases). The germline CDR1 and CDR2 sequences are SQVTM and ANQGSEA. With 6 bases removed from V and 1 base from J, the gap between germline ends came to 18 bases. The CDR3 is made up of 15 amino acids. CDR3: CSVGEQGERNYGYTF. CDR3 nucleotide sequence: TGCAGCGTGGGTGAACAGGGAGAGCGTAACTATGGCTACACCTTC.

V gene TRBV13 combines with J gene TRBJ1-2; possible D gene TRBD1, 6 bases. Trimming left V 7 bases short and J 5 bases short, with 14 bases between. CDR3 size: 13 residues. Per germline, CDR1 PRHDT and CDR2 FYEKMQ (reference sequence). Here the CDR3 reads CASMRGARYGYTF. The CDR3 nucleotides are TGTGCCAGCATGCGGGGGGCGAGATATGGCTACACCTTC.

This chain uses TRBV2 with TRBJ2-1; D perhaps matches TRBD2 (5 bases). Trimming took 6 bases from V and 7 from J, leaving 19 bases between them. The CDR3 contains 15 residues. From germline, CDR1 is SNHLY and CDR2 FYNNEI. For the CDR3, the DNA is TGTGCCAGCAGCCCTGAGAGGGCTCTCTCAAATGAGCAGTTCTTC. This translates into CASSPERALSNEQFF.

The chain joins TRBV6-5 to TRBJ1-2; 8 bases are shared with TRBD1. V gave up 0 bases and J gave up 5 bases; unmatched junction bases: 5. CDR3 length equals 15 residues. Germline V gives CDR1 MNHEY, CDR2 SVGAGI. CDR3 bases: TGTGCCAGCAGTTACTCGACAGGGGCGCCTTATGGCTACACCTTC. It codes for CASSYSTGAPYGYTF.

This chain uses TRBV13 with TRBJ2-7; the match to TRBD1 covers 7 bases. CDR3 length equals 15 residues. The germline V gene encodes CDR1 PRHDT and CDR2 FYEKMQ (reference sequence). V dropped 4 bases and J dropped 0; count of bases not matched to a gene: 6. The CDR3 nucleotides read TGTGCCAGCAGCTCGTGGGACAGCGCCTCCTACGAGCAGTACTTC. Its protein is CASSSWDSASYEQYF.

V and J are TRBV28 and TRBJ1-3, with no clear D. The CDR3 extends over 15 amino acids. Germline V gene sequence: CDR1 MDHEN, CDR2 SYDVKM. V lost 1 base to trimming and J lost 0 bases, with 7 bases between them. The CDR3: CASSLSHDSGNTIYF. The CDR3 DNA follows: TGTGCCAGCAGTTTATCCCACGACTCTGGAAACACCATATATTTT.

This chain links TRBV10-3 with TRBJ1-2, with no clear D. Trimming removed 2 bases at V and 4 bases at J, with 11 bases between. Germline-derived CDR1 and CDR2 are ENHRY and SYGVKD. The CDR3 has 14 amino acids. The CDR3 nucleotides read TGTGCCATCAGTGAGGGAACACTGAGCTATGGCTACACCTTC. It yields the protein CAISEGTLSYGYTF.

The chain employs TRBV7-2 and TRBJ2-2, with 12 bases fitting TRBD2. This CDR3 is built from 18 residues. Per germline, CDR1 SGHTA and CDR2 FQGNSA. J gave up 4 bases and V 5 bases, and 11 bases lay outside the gene matches. DNA of the CDR3: TGTGCCAGCAGCCCCACCTCGACTAGCGGGAGTATCACCGGGGAGCTGTTTTTT. This translates into CASSPTSTSGSITGELFF.

V gene TRBV7-8 combines with J gene TRBJ2-7, with TRBD1 matching over 10 bases. The germline gives CDR1 SGHVS, CDR2 FQNEAQ. The length of the CDR3 is 14 residues. Trimming cost V 5 bases and J 3 bases; bases outside gene matches: 4. As DNA, the CDR3 is TGTGCCAGCAGCCCGAGGACAGGGGGCTACGAGCAGTACTTC. It translates to CASSPRTGGYEQYF.